Shown below are 31 T cell receptor beta chains from a single sample sequenced in a study of CD8 T cells in ankylosing spondylitis. One entry per CDR3 protein results from TCRdb running MiXCR on the 5' RACE reads. In the table there are hundreds of thousands of distinct CDR3 sequences, under 30% of which are singletons. The sequencing input was blood, either unsorted or a sorted T cell fraction (not recorded which). The origin of the receptors is a male donor with ankylosing spondylitis or in good health (not recorded which).

This clonotype was seen a few times. This chain uses TRBV20-1 with TRBJ2-3; a weak D match, TRBD2 (5 bases). Looked up from germline, CDR1 is DFQATT and CDR2 is SNEGSKA (reference sequence). V was clipped by 6 bases and J by 1 base, with 11 bases between them. This CDR3 is 13 amino acids long. The CDR3 spells CSATLGGTDTQYF. For the CDR3, the DNA is TGCAGTGCCACGCTGGGAGGCACAGATACGCAGTATTTT.

This clonotype has only a few counts. This chain connects TRBV20-1 to TRBJ2-7; the match to TRBD2 covers 8 bases. The CDR3 loop spans 18 amino acids. Germline V gene data show CDR1 as DFQATT and CDR2 as SNEGSKA (reference sequence). J was trimmed by 2 bases and V by 0 bases; bases with no gene match: 15. The CDR3 spells CSARDWAPSSGYTYEQYF. The CDR3 DNA reads as TGCAGTGCTAGAGATTGGGCTCCCTCTAGCGGGTATACCTACGAGCAGTACTTC.

V gene TRBV20-1 combines with J gene TRBJ1-5; no reliable D call. The CDR3 is made up of 14 amino acids. Germline loops: CDR1 DFQATT, CDR2 SNEGSKA (reference sequence). V gave up 6 bases and J gave up 3 bases, with 15 bases separating them. The CDR3 DNA is TGCAGTGCAATTTGGACCGGCTTCAATCAGCCCCAGCATTTT. Its translation is CSAIWTGFNQPQHF.

This clonotype was counted ten times or more. The V and J genes are TRBV12-3 or TRBV12-4 and TRBJ1-1; 9 bases match TRBD1. Trimming took 6 bases from V and 0 from J; bases not matched to a gene: 2. This CDR3 has 14 residues. The CDR3 region has the DNA TGTGCCAGCAGGAGGACAGGGGTGAACACTGAAGCTTTCTTT. Translating gives CASRRTGVNTEAFF.

This clonotype was seen repeatedly, ten times or more. The genes are TRBV4-1 and TRBJ2-6; unclear D gene. The germline gives CDR1 MGHRA, CDR2 YSYEKL. The CDR3 is 16 amino acids. V lost 0 bases, J lost 2 bases, and 8 bases lay in between. The CDR3 nucleotides read TGCGCCAGCAGCCAAGAATGGGTAACTGGGGCCAACGTCCTGACTTTC. It codes for CASSQEWVTGANVLTF.

The genes are TRBV4-3 and TRBJ1-6, with D perhaps TRBD1 (6 bases). V lost 1 base and J 7 bases, leaving 11 bases between the germline ends. CDR1 is LGHNA and CDR2 is YSLEER in the germline V gene. The CDR3 spans 15 residues. The CDR3 spells CASSQAGAGNSPLHF. In DNA, the CDR3 is TGCGCCAGCAGCCAAGCAGGGGCTGGGAATTCACCCCTCCACTTT.

In regard to this clonotype: It may be a read error: a sequence one base away is much more abundant. As DNA, the CDR3 is TGTGCCAGCAGCCCCGGGCCAAAACCAGGGGATACGGAGTATTTT. This encodes CASSPGPKPGDTEYF. The V gene is TRBV5-5, the J gene TRBJ2-3; maybe TRBD1 (6 bases). The CDR3 totals 15 residues. Germline V gives CDR1 SGHKS, CDR2 YYEKEE (reference sequence).

The chain links TRBV6-1 to TRBJ2-1, with D uncertain. This CDR3 is built from 13 residues. Germline V gene lookup returns CDR1 MNHNS and CDR2 SASEGT. Trimming shortened V by 6 bases and J by 8 bases, and 14 bases separated the two germline ends. Here the CDR3 reads CASSPKLGDEQFF. The CDR3 DNA reads TGTGCCAGCAGCCCCAAACTTGGCGATGAGCAGTTCTTC.

This clonotype was seen ten or more times. The CDR3 loop reads CASSFGAGGTDTQYF. The CDR3 coding sequence is TGCGCCAGCAGCTTTGGGGCGGGGGGCACAGATACGCAGTATTTT. The J gene is TRBJ2-3, the V gene TRBV5-1; 7 positions match TRBD2. With 2 bases clipped from V and 1 base from J, the junction kept 4 bases outside the gene matches. The CDR3 consists of 15 residues. From germline, CDR1 is SGHRS and CDR2 YFSETQ.

This chain uses TRBV29-1 with TRBJ2-5; 12 bases fit TRBD2. CDR3 length: 15 residues. The V gene's germline CDR1 is SQVTM and CDR2 ANQGSEA. J was trimmed by 3 bases and V by 7 bases; bases with no gene match: 9. CDR3 sequence: CSARTSGTPEETQYF. CDR3 sequence (DNA): TGCAGCGCACGGACTAGCGGGACCCCTGAAGAGACCCAGTACTTC. Full variable domain (rest looked up from reference TRBV29-1 and TRBJ2-5): SAVISQKPSRDICQRGTSLTIQCQVDSQVTMMFWYRQQPGQSLTLIATANQGSEATYESGFVIDKFPISRPNLTFSTLTVSNMSPEDSSIYLCSARTSGTPEETQYFGPGTRLLVL.

The V and J genes are TRBV12-3 or TRBV12-4 and TRBJ2-3, with TRBD2 matching 9 bases. V lost 6 bases, J lost 1 base, and 5 bases stayed unmatched. This CDR3 is built from 15 residues. CDR3 loop: CASRLTSGRTDTQYF. DNA for the CDR3: TGTGCCAGCAGGCTGACTAGCGGACGCACAGATACGCAGTATTTT.

This clonotype was detected many times. The chain is built from TRBV6-1 and TRBJ1-2; maybe TRBD1 (6 bases). The CDR3 spans 12 residues. Deletions cut 4 bases from V and 8 bases from J, with 11 bases between. Per germline, CDR1 MNHNS and CDR2 SASEGT. The chain's CDR3 is CASSVTGLGYTF. CDR3 nucleotides: TGTGCCAGCAGTGTTACAGGGTTAGGCTACACCTTC.

There are many counts of this clonotype. The CDR3 DNA is TGCAGTGCTCCGACGGGTTTGAACACTGAAGCTTTCTTT. Protein sequence: CSAPTGLNTEAFF. The chain carries TRBV20-1 and TRBJ1-1; D is undetermined. The germline CDR1 and CDR2 sequences are DFQATT and SNEGSKA (reference sequence). CDR3 length equals 13 residues. Trimming took off 5 bases at V and 0 bases at J, with 10 bases between the two ends.

This clonotype was recorded many times. The V gene is TRBV20-1, the J gene TRBJ1-1; D may be TRBD1 (6 bases). Germline assignment: CDR1 DFQATT and CDR2 SNEGSKA (reference sequence). V lost 1 base to trimming and J lost 3 bases, with 12 bases between them. This CDR3 is built from 14 residues. CDR3 nucleotides: TGCAGTGCTAGAGGGGGCAGGGGAGACACTGAAGCTTTCTTT. This translates into CSARGGRGDTEAFF.

About this clonotype: This may arise from a read error, as a much more abundant clone is one base away. This chain connects TRBV4-3 to TRBJ2-3; no clear D. Trimming removed 0 bases at V and 0 bases at J, with 13 bases between. This CDR3 region has 17 residues. Germline CDR1 is LGHNA and CDR2 is YSLEER. The CDR3 nucleotides are TGCGCCAGCAGCCAAGATTGGAACAGACATAGCACAGATACGCAGTATTTT. Translation gives CASSQDWNRHSTDTQYF.

The V gene is TRBV6-5, the J gene TRBJ2-1; 12 bases are shared with TRBD2. V lost 2 bases and J lost 6; bases outside the gene matches: 5. The CDR3 has 16 residues. Germline V gene data show CDR1 as MNHEY and CDR2 as SVGAGI. The CDR3 spells CASSYSGLAGSNEQFF. In nucleotides, the CDR3 is TGTGCCAGCAGTTACAGCGGACTAGCGGGGTCCAATGAGCAGTTCTTC.

The rearrangement joins TRBV10-3 to TRBJ2-1, with 10 positions matching TRBD2. The germline V gene has CDR1 ENHRY and CDR2 SYGVKD. Trimming cost V 8 bases and J 5 bases; bases outside gene matches: 6. The CDR3 is 14 residues long. The CDR3, as DNA: TGTGCCATCGGGGGACTAGCGAATAACAATGAGCAGTTCTTC. Encoded protein: CAIGGLANNNEQFF.

The V and J genes are TRBV5-1 and TRBJ1-1; 7 bases match TRBD1. The CDR3 consists of 12 residues. V trimming: 0 bases; J trimming: 8 bases; junction bases outside the gene matches: 1. Germline loops: CDR1 SGHRS, CDR2 YFSETQ. Written as DNA, the CDR3 is TGCGCCAGCAGCTTGGAGGGGGCGGAAGCTTTCTTT. Protein: CASSLEGAEAFF. Together with reference TRBV5-1 and TRBJ1-1, the CDR3 gives the full variable domain: KAGVTQTPRYLIKTRGQQVTLSCSPISGHRSVSWYQQTPGQGLQFLFEYFSETQRNKGNFPGRFSGRQFSNSRSEMNVSTLELGDSALYLCASSLEGAEAFFGQGTRLTVV.

V and J are TRBV20-1 and TRBJ2-3; D may be TRBD2 (6 bases). The CDR3 totals 13 residues. Germline V gene data show CDR1 as DFQATT and CDR2 as SNEGSKA (reference sequence). V lost 3 bases and J lost 14, with 21 bases in between. The CDR3: CSARPGAPSMGYF. In nucleotides, the CDR3 is TGCAGTGCTAGGCCGGGAGCCCCATCAATGGGGTATTTT.

The chain is built from TRBV7-2 and TRBJ2-7; possible D gene TRBD1, 6 bases. Deletions cut 1 base from V and 7 bases from J, with 17 bases between. Germline values: CDR1 SGHTA, CDR2 FQGNSA. The CDR3 sequence is 15 residues long. The CDR3 nucleotides are TGTGCCAGCAGCTTAGTCCCCCAGGGGATAGGGGAGCAGTACTTC. Translating gives CASSLVPQGIGEQYF. The full variable domain, with the rest looked up from reference TRBV7-2 and TRBJ2-7, is GAGVSQSPSNKVTEKGKDVELRCDPISGHTALYWYRQSLGQGLEFLIYFQGNSAPDKSGLPSDRFSAERTGGSVSTLTIQRTQQEDSAVYLCASSLVPQGIGEQYFGPGTRLTVT.

This clonotype was seen a single time. The chain combines TRBV20-1 with TRBJ2-7; tentatively, D is TRBD2 (6 bases). This CDR3 region has 13 residues. V lost 5 bases, J lost 6 bases, and 17 bases lay in between. The germline gives CDR1 DFQATT, CDR2 SNEGSKA (reference sequence). The CDR3 coding sequence is TGCAGTGCTCTGAGTCAGACTAGTTCCGAGCAGTACTTC. Protein: CSALSQTSSEQYF.

This clonotype has ten or more counts. The V call is TRBV20-1, the J call TRBJ2-6, with 9 bases lining up with TRBD1. Germline trimming cut 6 bases from V and 1 base from J; bases unmatched to any gene: 7. Germline V lookup: CDR1 DFQATT, CDR2 SNEGSKA (reference sequence). The CDR3 loop spans 16 amino acids. CDR3 sequence: CSANTGGLSGANVLTF. CDR3 in DNA: TGCAGTGCCAATACAGGGGGCCTTTCTGGGGCCAACGTCCTGACTTTC.

The chain has TRBV20-1 and TRBJ2-1, with 10 bases fitting TRBD1. The CDR3 sequence is 16 residues long. The V segment lost 5 bases and the J segment 3 bases; nucleotides outside the gene matches: 10. The germline CDR1 and CDR2 sequences are DFQATT and SNEGSKA (reference sequence). The CDR3, as DNA: TGCAGTGCTCATACAAGGACAGGGGGAAACTACAATGAGCAGTTCTTC. The encoded protein is CSAHTRTGGNYNEQFF.

This chain links TRBV12-3 or TRBV12-4 with TRBJ2-5; D gene ambiguous. CDR3 size: 12 residues. The germline V and J ends were trimmed by 6 bases and 5 bases, with 10 bases remaining between them. CDR3 in amino acids: CASSPPRETQYF. CDR3 DNA sequence: TGTGCCAGCAGCCCCCCGCGCGAGACCCAGTACTTC.

The V and J genes are TRBV20-1 and TRBJ1-1; 7 nucleotides align to TRBD1. The CDR3 contains 14 residues. Germline V lookup: CDR1 DFQATT, CDR2 SNEGSKA (reference sequence). The ends lost 5 bases at V and 7 bases at J; junction bases unmatched: 13. As DNA, the CDR3 is TGCAGTGCTCGAGGGGGCGAGGTTTTCGGTGAAGCTTTCTTT. Protein product: CSARGGEVFGEAFF.

Ten or more counts support this clonotype. The chain employs TRBV29-1 and TRBJ1-2; unclear D gene. The V gene lost 0 bases and the J gene lost 5 bases, with 13 bases spanning the gap. The CDR3 contains 14 residues. Germline CDR1 is SQVTM and CDR2 is ANQGSEA. The CDR3 protein is CSVEDLGGRYGYTF. Here the CDR3 DNA reads TGCAGCGTTGAAGATCTCGGCGGGAGATATGGCTACACCTTC.

This clonotype has ten or more counts. The chain employs TRBV27 and TRBJ2-7; 12 bases line up with TRBD2. CDR1 and CDR2 from the germline V gene are MNHEY and SMNVEV (reference sequence). The ends lost 7 bases at V and 4 bases at J; junction bases unmatched: 8. This CDR3 is 15 amino acids long. In nucleotides, the CDR3 is TGTGCCAGCATCCTTCGGCTAGCGGGAGGGTACGAGCAGTACTTC. This sequence encodes CASILRLAGGYEQYF.

The gene calls are TRBV7-8 and TRBJ2-1; tentative D call: TRBD2 (7 bases). The CDR3 length is 15 residues. V was pared by 1 base and J by 6 bases, with 13 bases between. CDR1 SGHVS and CDR2 FQNEAQ come from the germline V gene. The CDR3 loop is CASSLVGGRGNEQFF. The CDR3 DNA follows: TGTGCCAGCAGCTTAGTAGGGGGGAGGGGCAATGAGCAGTTCTTC.

This clonotype has ten or more counts. The J gene is TRBJ2-3, the V gene TRBV20-1; 10 nucleotides line up with TRBD2. J gave up 7 bases and V 6 bases, and 10 bases lay outside the gene matches. CDR3 length: 14 residues. Germline V gives CDR1 DFQATT, CDR2 SNEGSKA (reference sequence). The CDR3 here is CSAKGLAGENTQYF. CDR3 sequence (DNA): TGCAGTGCAAAGGGGCTAGCGGGAGAAAATACGCAGTATTTT.

This clonotype was detected many times. The chain couples TRBV5-1 to TRBJ2-1; 12 bases map to TRBD2. Germline CDR1 and CDR2: SGHRS and YFSETQ. V was pared by 3 bases and J by 8 bases, with 9 bases of the junction left unmatched. CDR3 length: 16 amino acids. For the CDR3, the DNA is TGCGCCAGCAGCTACTACCGACTAGCGGGAGTGGATGAGCAGTTCTTC. Residues: CASSYYRLAGVDEQFF.

This clonotype has a count of ten or more. The chain recombines TRBV28 with TRBJ2-5; D is unclear. V lost 9 bases and J 2 bases, leaving 19 bases between the germline ends. CDR1 MDHEN and CDR2 SYDVKM come from the germline V gene. The CDR3 consists of 15 residues. In nucleotides, the CDR3 is TGTGCCAGTGGACCACCACAGCTAACTCAAGAGACCCAGTACTTC. Protein: CASGPPQLTQETQYF.